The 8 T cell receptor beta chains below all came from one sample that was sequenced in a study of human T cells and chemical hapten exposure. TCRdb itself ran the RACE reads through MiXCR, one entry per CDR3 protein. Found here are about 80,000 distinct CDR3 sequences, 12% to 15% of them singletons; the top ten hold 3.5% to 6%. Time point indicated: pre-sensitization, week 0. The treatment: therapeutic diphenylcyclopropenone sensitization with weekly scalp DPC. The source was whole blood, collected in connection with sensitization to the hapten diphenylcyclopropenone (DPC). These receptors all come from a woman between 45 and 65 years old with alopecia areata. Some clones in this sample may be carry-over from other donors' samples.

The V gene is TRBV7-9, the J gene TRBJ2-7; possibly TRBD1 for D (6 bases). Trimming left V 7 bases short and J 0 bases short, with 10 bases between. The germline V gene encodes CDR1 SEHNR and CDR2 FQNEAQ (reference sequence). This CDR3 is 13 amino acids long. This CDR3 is CASTRDNSYEQYF. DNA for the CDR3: TGTGCCAGCACCCGGGACAACTCCTACGAGCAGTACTTC.

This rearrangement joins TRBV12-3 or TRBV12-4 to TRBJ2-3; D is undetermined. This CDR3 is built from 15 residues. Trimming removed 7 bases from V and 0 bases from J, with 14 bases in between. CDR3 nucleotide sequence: TGTGCCAGCACGTGGTCGGCTAAAAGCACAGATACGCAGTATTTT. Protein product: CASTWSAKSTDTQYF.

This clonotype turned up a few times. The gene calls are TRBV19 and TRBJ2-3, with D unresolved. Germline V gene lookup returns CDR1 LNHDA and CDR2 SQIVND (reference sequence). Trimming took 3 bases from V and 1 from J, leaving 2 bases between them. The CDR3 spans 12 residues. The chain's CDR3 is CASSMGTDTQYF. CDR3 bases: TGTGCCAGTAGTATGGGCACAGATACGCAGTATTTT.

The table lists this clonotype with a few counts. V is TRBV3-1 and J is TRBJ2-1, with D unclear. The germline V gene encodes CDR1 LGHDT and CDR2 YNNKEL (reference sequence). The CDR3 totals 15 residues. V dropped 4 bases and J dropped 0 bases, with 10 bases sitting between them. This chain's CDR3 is CASSRVGSSYNEQFF. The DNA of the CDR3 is TGTGCCAGCAGCCGTGTCGGTAGCTCCTACAATGAGCAGTTCTTC.

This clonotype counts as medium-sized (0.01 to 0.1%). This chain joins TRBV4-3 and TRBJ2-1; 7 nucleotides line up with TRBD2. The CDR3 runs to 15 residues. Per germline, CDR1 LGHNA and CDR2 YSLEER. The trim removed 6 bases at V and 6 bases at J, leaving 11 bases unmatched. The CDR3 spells CASSLGLAASNEQFF. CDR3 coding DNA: TGCGCCAGCAGTCTTGGGCTAGCGGCCTCCAATGAGCAGTTCTTC.

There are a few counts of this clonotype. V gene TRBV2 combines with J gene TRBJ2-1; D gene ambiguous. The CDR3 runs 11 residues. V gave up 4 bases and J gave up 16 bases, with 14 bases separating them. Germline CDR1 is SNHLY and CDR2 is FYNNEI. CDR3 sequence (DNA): TGTGCCAGCAGTGTTGACTTAGCTTATTTCTTC. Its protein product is CASSVDLAYFF.

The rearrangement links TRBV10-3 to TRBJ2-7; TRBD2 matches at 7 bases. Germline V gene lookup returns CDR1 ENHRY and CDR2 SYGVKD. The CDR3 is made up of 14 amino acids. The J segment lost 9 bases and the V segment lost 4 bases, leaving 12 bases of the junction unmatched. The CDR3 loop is CAISVRGGPGLQYF. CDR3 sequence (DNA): TGTGCCATCAGTGTTCGGGGAGGGCCGGGGCTGCAGTACTTC.

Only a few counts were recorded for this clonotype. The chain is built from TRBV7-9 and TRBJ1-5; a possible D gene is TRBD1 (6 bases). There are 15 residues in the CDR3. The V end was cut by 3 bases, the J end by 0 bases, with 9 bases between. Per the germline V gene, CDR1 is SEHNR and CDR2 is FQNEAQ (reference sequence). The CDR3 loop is CASSLTGISNQPQHF. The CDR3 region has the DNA TGTGCCAGCAGCTTGACAGGTATTAGCAATCAGCCCCAGCATTTT.